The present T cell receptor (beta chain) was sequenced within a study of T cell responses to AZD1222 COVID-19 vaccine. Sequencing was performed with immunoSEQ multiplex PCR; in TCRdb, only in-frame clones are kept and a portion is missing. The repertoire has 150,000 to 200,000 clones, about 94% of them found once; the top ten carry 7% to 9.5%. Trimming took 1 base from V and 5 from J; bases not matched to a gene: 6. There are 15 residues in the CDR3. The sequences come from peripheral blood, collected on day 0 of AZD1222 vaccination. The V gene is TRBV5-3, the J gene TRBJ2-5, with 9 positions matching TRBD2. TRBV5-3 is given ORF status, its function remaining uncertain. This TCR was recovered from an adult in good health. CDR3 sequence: CARSLTAGGPETQYF. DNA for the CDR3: TGTGCCAGAAGCTTGACGGCGGGAGGGCCGGAGACCCAGTACTTC.